This T cell receptor beta chain emerged from a study of blood T cell repertoires in COVID-19. Looking at the study overall: Specimens from acute and convalescent COVID-19 originated in the United States, Italy and Spain. The cDNA or gDNA used as material had been derived from T cells, B-cell-depleted T cells, or PBMCs.

From germline, CDR1 is SGHDN and CDR2 FVKESK. V was shortened by 9 bases and J by 2 bases, with 11 bases between the two germline ends. The CDR3 extends over 12 amino acids. Authors' analysis steps: It was from reference gene primer amplification that nucleated cell counts were estimated. The method was immunoSEQ multiplex PCR; TCRdb's version includes in-frame clones alone and lacks a portion of them. D and trimming were read from the DNA, whereas the V and J calls and clone size are those reported in that table. The data contain approximately 70,000 clones, more than 75% of them singletons. J is TRBJ2-7 and V is TRBV14; D unclear. This receptor was taken from a human donor in a cohort sampled during active COVID-19. Sequencing input: peripheral blood. The CDR3 DNA reads TGTGCCAGTTACAGAAGAACCTACGAGCAGTACTTC. Protein: CASYRRTYEQYF.